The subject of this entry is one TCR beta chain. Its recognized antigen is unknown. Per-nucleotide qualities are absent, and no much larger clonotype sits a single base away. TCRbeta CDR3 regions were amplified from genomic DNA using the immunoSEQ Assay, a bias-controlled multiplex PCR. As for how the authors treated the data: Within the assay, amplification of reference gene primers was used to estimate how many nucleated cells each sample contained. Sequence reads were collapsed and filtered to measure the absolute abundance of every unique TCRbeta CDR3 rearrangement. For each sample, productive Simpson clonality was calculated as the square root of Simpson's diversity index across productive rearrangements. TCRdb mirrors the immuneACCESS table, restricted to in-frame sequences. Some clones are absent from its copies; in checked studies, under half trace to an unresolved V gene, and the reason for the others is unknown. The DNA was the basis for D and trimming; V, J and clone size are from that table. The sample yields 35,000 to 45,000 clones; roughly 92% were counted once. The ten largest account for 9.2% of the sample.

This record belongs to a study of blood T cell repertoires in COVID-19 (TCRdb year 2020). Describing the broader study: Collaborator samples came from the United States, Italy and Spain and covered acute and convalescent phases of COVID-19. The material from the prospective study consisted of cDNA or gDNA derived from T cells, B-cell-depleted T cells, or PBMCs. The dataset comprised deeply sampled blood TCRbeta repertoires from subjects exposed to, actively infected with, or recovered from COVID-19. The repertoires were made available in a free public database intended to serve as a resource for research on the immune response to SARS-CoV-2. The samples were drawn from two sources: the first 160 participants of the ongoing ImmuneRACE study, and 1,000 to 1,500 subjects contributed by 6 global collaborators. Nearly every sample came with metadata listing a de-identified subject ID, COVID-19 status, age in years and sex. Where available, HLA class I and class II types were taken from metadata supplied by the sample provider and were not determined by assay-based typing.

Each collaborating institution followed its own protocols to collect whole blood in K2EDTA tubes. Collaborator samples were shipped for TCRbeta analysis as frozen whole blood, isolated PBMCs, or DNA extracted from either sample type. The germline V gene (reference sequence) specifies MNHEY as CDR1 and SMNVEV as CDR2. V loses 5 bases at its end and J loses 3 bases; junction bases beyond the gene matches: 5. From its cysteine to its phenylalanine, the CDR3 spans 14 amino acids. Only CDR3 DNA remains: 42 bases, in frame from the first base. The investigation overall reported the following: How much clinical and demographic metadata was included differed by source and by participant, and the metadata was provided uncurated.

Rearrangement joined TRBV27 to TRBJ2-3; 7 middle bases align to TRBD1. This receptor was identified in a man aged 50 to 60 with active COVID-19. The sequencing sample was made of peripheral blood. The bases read TGTGCCAGCAGTCACAGGGGACCGACAGATACGCAGTATTTT. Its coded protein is CASSHRGPTDTQYF.